Following are 19 T cell receptor beta chains from one sample sequenced in a study of T cell responses to AZD1222 COVID-19 vaccine. The data were produced by immunoSEQ multiplex PCR, yet TCRdb's version contains in-frame clones alone and is incomplete. The table includes tens of thousands of clones, about 91% detected once. Sequenced here: peripheral blood, sampled on day 0 of AZD1222 vaccination. The receptors were gathered from an adult in good health.

V usage is TRBV18 and J usage is TRBJ2-1, with 10 bases fitting TRBD1. The V gene end was trimmed by 10 bases and the J gene end by 8 bases; junction bases not matched to a gene: 5. Germline loops: CDR1 KGHSH, CDR2 LQKENI. The CDR3 sequence is 12 residues long. CDR3 sequence reads: CATRQGADEQFF. CDR3 DNA: TGTGCCACCCGACAGGGGGCGGATGAGCAGTTCTTC.

The chain couples TRBV7-9 to TRBJ2-1, with a possible D match to TRBD2 (6 bases). Germline V gene sequence: CDR1 SEHNR, CDR2 FQNEAQ (reference sequence). Deletions cut 5 bases from V and 5 bases from J, with 16 bases between. This CDR3 comprises 15 residues. The CDR3: CASSQELAKNNEQFF. The CDR3 nucleotides are TGTGCCAGCAGCCAGGAGCTAGCGAAAAACAATGAGCAGTTCTTC.

The count of this clone is one. V gene TRBV5-1 combines with J gene TRBJ2-5, with D uncertain. Looked up from germline, CDR1 is SGHRS and CDR2 is YFSETQ. The CDR3 runs to 12 residues. The germline V and J ends were trimmed by 7 bases and 5 bases, with 12 bases remaining between them. CDR3 nucleotides: TGCGCCAGCTACGACACAGTGGAGACCCAGTACTTC. Translated, it gives CASYDTVETQYF.

V is TRBV12-3 or TRBV12-4 and J is TRBJ1-5; tentative D call: TRBD1 (6 bases). The CDR3 has 13 residues. Trimming cost V 6 bases and J 8 bases, with 14 bases left between them. For the CDR3, the DNA is TGTGCCAGCAGCTCAGGGGTTGGGGAGCCCCAGCATTTT. Protein: CASSSGVGEPQHF.

The chain links TRBV19 to TRBJ1-2; D not certain. Between the trimmed V and J ends, which lost 5 bases and 0 bases, there was a span of 10 bases. Germline assignment: CDR1 LNHDA and CDR2 SQIVND (reference sequence). The CDR3 contains 14 residues. This CDR3 is CASSQNSANYGYTF. CDR3 DNA sequence: TGTGCCAGTAGTCAAAACAGCGCTAACTATGGCTACACCTTC.

The chain uses TRBV28 and TRBJ1-5, with 7 bases that match TRBD1. Germline CDR1 is MDHEN and CDR2 is SYDVKM. V shed 6 bases, J shed 3 bases, and the junction held 8 bases outside the gene matches. The CDR3 covers 15 residues. The CDR3: CASRPTGEVNQPQHF. As DNA, the CDR3 is TGTGCCAGCAGGCCCACAGGGGAGGTCAATCAGCCCCAGCATTTT.

This CDR3 is CASSTRGQSNSPLHF. CDR3 nucleotide sequence: TGTGCCAGCAGCACCAGGGGGCAGAGTAATTCACCCCTCCACTTT. The gene calls are TRBV7-2 and TRBJ1-6; 8 bases are a match to TRBD1. V trimming: 5 bases; J trimming: 6 bases; junction bases outside the gene matches: 6. This CDR3 has 15 amino acids. The germline V gene encodes CDR1 SGHTA and CDR2 FQGNSA.

The chain couples TRBV5-6 to TRBJ2-3; 14 nucleotides match TRBD2. In germline, CDR1 is SGHDT, CDR2 YYEEEE. V shed 2 bases, J shed 6 bases, and the junction held 5 bases outside the gene matches. The CDR3 totals 16 residues. CDR3 coding DNA: TGTGCCAGCAGCTTAGGGACTAGCGGGGGCTGGGATACGCAGTATTTT. Amino acids: CASSLGTSGGWDTQYF.

The genes are TRBV9 and TRBJ2-1, with TRBD2 matching 7 bases. This CDR3 region has 15 residues. Germline V lookup: CDR1 SGDLS, CDR2 YYNGEE. Trimming took 2 bases from V and 7 from J; bases not matched to a gene: 9. In nucleotides, the CDR3 is TGTGCCAGCAGCGTTAGTATCAGGGAGGGAAATGAGCAGTTCTTC. Translation gives CASSVSIREGNEQFF.

The chain uses TRBV19 and TRBJ1-4; no clear D. The CDR3 is 14 amino acids. V shed 3 bases and J shed 4 bases, with 9 bases lying between them. In germline, CDR1 is LNHDA, CDR2 SQIVND (reference sequence). This CDR3 is CASSISQSNEKLFF. The DNA for the CDR3 is TGTGCCAGTAGTATCAGCCAAAGTAATGAAAAACTGTTTTTT.

CDR3 DNA sequence: TGTGCCTGGAGTGTAGGGACCTTCATCAATCAGCCCCAGCATTTT. Protein: CAWSVGTFINQPQHF. The chain employs TRBV30 and TRBJ1-5; a possible D gene is TRBD1 (5 bases). Trimming pared 0 bases from V and 3 bases from J, leaving 12 bases between. The CDR3 totals 15 residues. The germline V gene encodes CDR1 GTSNPN and CDR2 SVGIG (reference sequence).

The gene calls are TRBV28 and TRBJ1-3, with 7 bases identical to TRBD1. Looked up from germline, CDR1 is MDHEN and CDR2 is SYDVKM. The V segment lost 6 bases and the J segment 7 bases; nucleotides outside the gene matches: 15. The CDR3 has 16 amino acids. CDR3 loop: CASSRSGQLVSNTIYF. The DNA for the CDR3 is TGTGCCAGCAGCCGGTCGGGACAGCTCGTGTCCAACACCATATATTTT.

The gene calls are TRBV19 and TRBJ1-5; TRBD1 agrees at 7 bases. Trimming cost V 5 bases and J 5 bases; bases outside gene matches: 9. This CDR3 has 15 amino acids. Germline CDR1 reads LNHDA; CDR2 reads SQIVND (reference sequence). Here the CDR3 DNA reads TGTGCCAGTAGTGGGGGCACCAGGGGGTATCAGCCCCAGCATTTT. It is translated as CASSGGTRGYQPQHF.

This clone has just a few counts. The chain employs TRBV6-5 and TRBJ1-1; D perhaps matches TRBD1 (6 bases). With 6 bases removed from V and 4 bases from J, the gap between germline ends came to 18 bases. The V gene's germline CDR1 is MNHEY and CDR2 SVGAGI. The CDR3 totals 15 residues. The CDR3 spells CASSDTGFFGTEAFF. The CDR3 DNA reads TGTGCCAGCAGCGACACAGGGTTTTTTGGCACTGAAGCTTTCTTT.

This clone was seen only once. V gene TRBV21-1 combines with J gene TRBJ1-5; TRBD1 is the table's D call and was not checked against the DNA. TRBV21-1 is labeled a pseudogene. The length of the CDR3 is 19 residues. The DNA of the CDR3 is TGTGCCAGCAGCCGCTCAATCTCTTTCGGGACAGAAAACCATCAGCCCCAGCATTTT. This codes for CASSRSISFGTENHQPQHF.

This chain joins TRBV6-6 and TRBJ1-2, with D perhaps TRBD1 (6 bases). The CDR3 is made up of 13 amino acids. The germline CDR1 and CDR2 sequences are MNHNY and SVGAGI (reference sequence). V lost 3 bases and J 7 bases, leaving 12 bases between the germline ends. The CDR3 DNA is TGTGCCAGCAGTTATACAGGGTCAGCTGGCTACACCTTC. It encodes CASSYTGSAGYTF.

J is TRBJ2-7 and V is TRBV10-3, with TRBD2 identical over 9 bases. Germline loops: CDR1 ENHRY, CDR2 SYGVKD. CDR3 length: 15 residues. After removal of 0 bases from V and 3 bases from J, the junction contained 3 bases not matched to a gene. CDR3 nucleotides: TGTGCCATCAGTGAGTCGGGTAGCGGGAGCTACGAGCAGTACTTC. The encoded protein is CAISESGSGSYEQYF.

This clone was picked up one time. This chain connects TRBV12-3 or TRBV12-4 to TRBJ2-1, with D unresolved. The length of the CDR3 is 10 residues. The V gene lost 5 bases and the J gene lost 13 bases, with 9 bases spanning the gap. The CDR3 DNA follows: TGTGCCAGCAGTATCGATCACCAGTTCTTC. It is translated as CASSIDHQFF.

V gene TRBV30 combines with J gene TRBJ1-2, with D perhaps matching TRBD1 (5 bases). Germline values: CDR1 GTSNPN, CDR2 SVGIG (reference sequence). The CDR3 has 14 amino acids. V was clipped by 7 bases and J by 5 bases, with 20 bases between them. The CDR3 region has the DNA TGTGCCTCCCAGATGGGCAGGGCTAGGTATGGCTACACCTTC. Its protein product is CASQMGRARYGYTF.